These T cell receptor beta chains were read from a single sample in a study of blood T cell repertoires in COVID-19. The table came from immunoSEQ multiplex PCR; TCRdb's copy has only in-frame clones and leaves some out. This sample has 250,000 to 300,000 clones, with around 88% found just once. The sample consisted of peripheral blood. Receptors were obtained from a woman in her 70s with COVID-19, enrolled during active disease. Each CDR3 is given with its conserved first and last residue. D genes are given only for firm matches. Clone size is stated in some rows and not others, as once, few, many or a class when expanded.

d_gene: TRBD1
abundance: NA
v_gene: TRBV7-6
j_gene: TRBJ2-7
CDR3aa: CASSSPWIGGARYEQYF
CDR3nt: TGTGCCAGCAGCTCCCCATGGATAGGGGGCGCCCGGTACGAGCAGTACTTC

d_gene: TRBD1
abundance: NA
v_gene: TRBV4-1
j_gene: TRBJ1-2
CDR3aa: CASSRKGALGYTF
CDR3nt: TGCGCCAGCAGCCGAAAGGGGGCGCTTGGCTACACCTTC

d_gene: NA
abundance: NA
v_gene: TRBV2
j_gene: TRBJ2-5
CDR3aa: CASRPQPDTGTQYF
CDR3nt: TGTGCCAGCAGACCGCAGCCAGACACCGGGACCCAGTACTTC

d_gene: NA
abundance: NA
v_gene: TRBV5-6
j_gene: TRBJ2-7
CDR3aa: CASSLPGGYEQYF
CDR3nt: TGTGCCAGCAGCTTGCCAGGGGGGTACGAGCAGTACTTC

d_gene: TRBD1
abundance: NA
v_gene: TRBV29-1
j_gene: TRBJ2-2
CDR3aa: CSVLTGYTGELFF
CDR3nt: TGCAGCGTTCTGACAGGGTACACCGGGGAGCTGTTTTTT

d_gene: TRBD1
abundance: NA
v_gene: TRBV19
j_gene: TRBJ1-1
CDR3aa: CASQGQGARTEAFF
CDR3nt: TGTGCCAGCCAAGGACAGGGGGCACGAACTGAAGCTTTCTTT

d_gene: NA
abundance: NA
v_gene: TRBV6-5
j_gene: TRBJ2-7
CDR3aa: CASRGGRAGIYEQYF
CDR3nt: TGTGCCAGCAGAGGTGGCAGGGCTGGGATCTACGAGCAGTACTTC

d_gene: NA
abundance: NA
v_gene: TRBV5-6
j_gene: TRBJ1-5
CDR3aa: CASSLSIARYQPQHF
CDR3nt: TGTGCCAGCAGCTTGTCGATAGCTCGGTATCAGCCCCAGCATTTT

d_gene: TRBD2
abundance: NA
v_gene: TRBV2
j_gene: TRBJ2-3
CDR3aa: CADGLAVSTDTQYF
CDR3nt: TGTGCCGATGGACTAGCGGTGAGCACAGATACGCAGTATTTT

d_gene: NA
abundance: NA
v_gene: TRBV21-1
j_gene: TRBJ2-5
CDR3aa: CASSKDIASGGAEETQYF
CDR3nt: TGTGCCAGCAGCAAAGATATCGCTAGCGGGGGGGCTGAGGAGACCCAGTACTTC

d_gene: TRBD2
abundance: NA
v_gene: TRBV10-3
j_gene: TRBJ2-3
CDR3aa: CAISEGLAGSTDTQYF
CDR3nt: TGTGCCATCAGTGAGGGACTAGCGGGGTCGACAGATACGCAGTATTTT

d_gene: TRBD1
abundance: NA
v_gene: TRBV5-1
j_gene: TRBJ1-3
CDR3aa: CASSPTGGGGNTIYF
CDR3nt: TGCGCCAGCAGCCCCACAGGGGGCGGTGGAAACACCATATATTTT

d_gene: NA
abundance: NA
v_gene: TRBV9
j_gene: TRBJ1-3
CDR3aa: CASSAEGGGPLSGNTIYF
CDR3nt: TGTGCCAGCAGCGCCGAAGGAGGTGGGCCGCTCTCTGGAAACACCATATATTTT

d_gene: NA
abundance: NA
v_gene: TRBV11-2
j_gene: TRBJ1-2
CDR3aa: CASSPGLIYGYTF
CDR3nt: TGTGCCAGCAGCCCTGGCTTGATCTATGGCTACACCTTC

d_gene: TRBD2
abundance: NA
v_gene: TRBV11-2
j_gene: TRBJ2-3
CDR3aa: CASSLSTSGGSDTQYF
CDR3nt: TGTGCCAGCAGCCTCTCCACTAGCGGGGGCTCAGATACGCAGTATTTT

d_gene: TRBD1
abundance: NA
v_gene: TRBV3-1/TRBV3-2
j_gene: TRBJ1-6
CDR3aa: CASTSRQGSYNSPLHF
CDR3nt: TGTGCCAGCACCTCAAGACAGGGATCCTATAATTCACCCCTCCACTTT

d_gene: NA
abundance: NA
v_gene: TRBV5-6
j_gene: TRBJ2-7
CDR3aa: CASSHRGGSYEQYF
CDR3nt: TGTGCCAGCAGCCACAGGGGGGGCTCCTACGAGCAGTACTTC

d_gene: TRBD1
abundance: NA
v_gene: TRBV11-2
j_gene: TRBJ1-2
CDR3aa: CASSLGRGQLYGYTF
CDR3nt: TGTGCCAGCAGCTTGGGGCGGGGACAGCTCTATGGCTACACCTTC

d_gene: NA
abundance: NA
v_gene: TRBV30
j_gene: TRBJ1-6
CDR3aa: CAWSDTGLRTPLHF
CDR3nt: TGTGCCTGGAGCGACACAGGGTTGCGGACACCCCTCCACTTT

d_gene: NA
abundance: few
v_gene: TRBV2
j_gene: TRBJ2-2
CDR3aa: CASSATALAGELFF
CDR3nt: TGTGCCAGCAGTGCAACAGCCCTGGCCGGGGAGCTGTTTTTT

d_gene: TRBD2
abundance: many
v_gene: TRBV5-6
j_gene: TRBJ2-2
CDR3aa: CASSLVGGANTGELFF
CDR3nt: TGTGCCAGCAGCTTGGTGGGGGGGGCGAACACCGGGGAGCTGTTTTTT

d_gene: NA
abundance: NA
v_gene: TRBV18
j_gene: TRBJ1-1
CDR3aa: CASSPGSDTEAFF
CDR3nt: TGTGCCAGCTCACCTGGTTCGGACACTGAAGCTTTCTTT

d_gene: NA
abundance: NA
v_gene: TRBV19
j_gene: TRBJ2-7
CDR3aa: CASSIGLSWTSRTYEQYF
CDR3nt: TGTGCCAGTAGTATAGGGCTTTCTTGGACTTCACGTACCTACGAGCAGTACTTC

d_gene: TRBD1
abundance: NA
v_gene: TRBV2
j_gene: TRBJ1-1
CDR3aa: CASSRDPGTGTEAFF
CDR3nt: TGTGCCAGCAGTCGAGATCCCGGGACAGGCACTGAAGCTTTCTTT

d_gene: NA
abundance: NA
v_gene: TRBV21-1
j_gene: TRBJ2-5
CDR3aa: CASSKETSGGAETQYF
CDR3nt: TGTGCCAGCAGCAAAGAGACTAGCGGGGGGGCGGAGACCCAGTACTTC

d_gene: TRBD1
abundance: NA
v_gene: TRBV2
j_gene: TRBJ1-3
CDR3aa: CASGTVSSGNTIYF
CDR3nt: TGTGCCAGCGGGACAGTCAGCTCTGGAAACACCATATATTTT

d_gene: TRBD1
abundance: NA
v_gene: TRBV9
j_gene: TRBJ1-6
CDR3aa: CASSRRDRGNSPLHF
CDR3nt: TGTGCCAGCAGCAGACGGGACAGAGGTAATTCACCCCTCCACTTT

d_gene: TRBD2
abundance: NA
v_gene: TRBV19
j_gene: TRBJ2-7
CDR3aa: CASSIASGVPYEQYF
CDR3nt: TGTGCCAGTAGTATTGCTAGCGGGGTCCCCTACGAGCAGTACTTC

d_gene: NA
abundance: once
v_gene: TRBV5-1
j_gene: TRBJ1-3
CDR3aa: CASSLLSLAESSGNTIYF
CDR3nt: TGCGCCAGCAGCTTGTTATCCTTGGCGGAGAGCTCTGGAAACACCATATATTTT

d_gene: NA
abundance: NA
v_gene: TRBV29-1
j_gene: TRBJ1-2
CDR3aa: CSVGRDNYGYTF
CDR3nt: TGCAGCGTTGGGAGGGATAACTATGGCTACACCTTC

d_gene: TRBD2
abundance: NA
v_gene: TRBV5-1
j_gene: TRBJ2-7
CDR3aa: CASSRLAGYEQYF
CDR3nt: TGCGCCAGCAGTCGACTAGCGGGGTACGAGCAGTACTTC

d_gene: TRBD2
abundance: NA
v_gene: TRBV7-2
j_gene: TRBJ2-3
CDR3aa: CASSPGTSGVGDTQYF
CDR3nt: TGTGCCAGCAGCCCAGGGACTAGCGGGGTAGGAGATACGCAGTATTTT

d_gene: NA
abundance: NA
v_gene: TRBV3-1/TRBV3-2
j_gene: TRBJ1-6
CDR3aa: CASSQDERNSPLHF
CDR3nt: TGTGCCAGCAGCCAAGATGAGAGAAATTCACCCCTCCACTTT

d_gene: TRBD2
abundance: NA
v_gene: TRBV3-1/TRBV3-2
j_gene: TRBJ2-2
CDR3aa: CASSLRLAEGGELFF
CDR3nt: TGTGCCAGCAGCCTTAGACTAGCTGAGGGCGGGGAGCTGTTTTTT

d_gene: NA
abundance: NA
v_gene: TRBV9
j_gene: TRBJ2-3
CDR3aa: CASSVDGSTDTQYF
CDR3nt: TGTGCCAGCAGCGTAGACGGGAGCACAGATACGCAGTATTTT

d_gene: TRBD1
abundance: NA
v_gene: TRBV29-1
j_gene: TRBJ1-5
CDR3aa: CSVVLGQGGQPQHF
CDR3nt: TGCAGCGTTGTTCTGGGACAGGGGGGACAGCCCCAGCATTTT

d_gene: TRBD1
abundance: NA
v_gene: TRBV18
j_gene: TRBJ1-2
CDR3aa: CASSPGDSRNYGYTF
CDR3nt: TGTGCCAGCTCCCCCGGGGACAGTAGAAACTATGGCTACACCTTC

d_gene: NA
abundance: NA
v_gene: TRBV27
j_gene: TRBJ2-7
CDR3aa: CASSPSRGGEQYF
CDR3nt: TGTGCCAGCAGTCCTTCGAGAGGGGGCGAGCAGTACTTC

d_gene: NA
abundance: NA
v_gene: TRBV10-2
j_gene: TRBJ1-1
CDR3aa: CASSESGGGTEAFF
CDR3nt: TGCGCCAGCAGTGAGTCAGGGGGGGGCACTGAAGCTTTCTTT

d_gene: NA
abundance: NA
v_gene: TRBV7-8
j_gene: TRBJ1-1
CDR3aa: CASSSWQEGPFREAFF
CDR3nt: TGTGCCAGCAGCTCCTGGCAGGAGGGGCCTTTTCGTGAAGCTTTCTTT

d_gene: NA
abundance: NA
v_gene: TRBV20-1
j_gene: TRBJ2-2
CDR3aa: CSASLHSNMNTGELFF
CDR3nt: TGCAGTGCTAGTTTGCACAGCAACATGAACACCGGGGAGCTGTTTTTT

d_gene: NA
abundance: NA
v_gene: TRBV19
j_gene: TRBJ2-7
CDR3aa: CASSMVGAGYEQYF
CDR3nt: TGTGCCAGTAGTATGGTAGGTGCGGGCTACGAGCAGTACTTC

d_gene: TRBD1
abundance: few
v_gene: TRBV5-1
j_gene: TRBJ2-7
CDR3aa: CASSPGQGAREQYF
CDR3nt: TGCGCCAGCAGCCCGGGACAGGGGGCGAGGGAGCAGTACTTC

d_gene: NA
abundance: NA
v_gene: TRBV20-1
j_gene: TRBJ2-5
CDR3aa: CSVEGGETQYF
CDR3nt: TGCAGTGTGGAGGGGGGGGAGACCCAGTACTTC

d_gene: TRBD1
abundance: NA
v_gene: TRBV11-2
j_gene: TRBJ2-5
CDR3aa: CASSPWDSQETQYF
CDR3nt: TGCGCCAGCAGCCCCTGGGACAGTCAAGAGACCCAGTACTTC

d_gene: TRBD1
abundance: NA
v_gene: TRBV4-1
j_gene: TRBJ2-5
CDR3aa: CASSRDSSGTGFGETQYF
CDR3nt: TGCGCCAGCAGCCGAGACTCTTCCGGGACAGGGTTTGGTGAGACCCAGTACTTC

d_gene: NA
abundance: NA
v_gene: TRBV5-1
j_gene: TRBJ1-2
CDR3aa: CASSLEGQNYGYTF
CDR3nt: TGCGCCAGCAGCTTGGAAGGACAGAACTATGGCTACACCTTC

d_gene: TRBD1
abundance: NA
v_gene: TRBV19
j_gene: TRBJ1-1
CDR3aa: CASSTPGQGRMNTEAFF
CDR3nt: TGTGCCAGTAGTACTCCCGGACAGGGAAGGATGAACACTGAAGCTTTCTTT

d_gene: TRBD1
abundance: NA
v_gene: TRBV9
j_gene: TRBJ2-6
CDR3aa: CASSVGTGPGANVLTF
CDR3nt: TGTGCCAGCAGCGTAGGGACAGGGCCCGGGGCCAACGTCCTGACTTTC

d_gene: NA
abundance: NA
v_gene: TRBV12-3/TRBV12-4
j_gene: TRBJ1-2
CDR3aa: CASSLQGSYGYTF
CDR3nt: TGTGCCAGCAGTTTGCAGGGGTCCTATGGCTACACCTTC

d_gene: TRBD1
abundance: NA
v_gene: TRBV2
j_gene: TRBJ1-5
CDR3aa: CASSEYRTGANQPQHF
CDR3nt: TGTGCCAGCAGTGAGTATCGGACAGGGGCCAATCAGCCCCAGCATTTT

d_gene: NA
abundance: NA
v_gene: TRBV3-1/TRBV3-2
j_gene: TRBJ1-2
CDR3aa: CASSHPGDTRKGYTF
CDR3nt: TGTGCCAGCAGCCATCCAGGGGACACCCGGAAAGGCTACACCTTC

d_gene: TRBD2
abundance: NA
v_gene: TRBV28
j_gene: TRBJ2-1
CDR3aa: CTSSPGGAYNEQFF
CDR3nt: TGTACCAGCAGCCCCGGGGGGGCCTACAATGAGCAGTTCTTC